Each of the 17 T cell receptor beta chains below was sequenced from the same sample in a study of response to subunit inactivated influenza vaccine. Using its own MiXCR run on the RT-PCR reads, TCRdb lists one record per CDR3 protein. The table has under 950,000 distinct CDR3 sequences, over 20% seen once. The material sequenced was PBMCs from blood, taken roughly 5 days after vaccination. The receptors derive from a man aged 45-60 years who received an inactivated influenza vaccine.

The rearrangement joins TRBV20-1 to TRBJ2-7, with 10 bases aligning to TRBD2. Germline V CDR1 and CDR2: DFQATT, SNEGSKA (reference sequence). The CDR3 has 15 amino acids. Trimming cost V 5 bases and J 1 base; bases outside gene matches: 8. CDR3 protein: CSAHPSGGPSYEQYF. In DNA form, the CDR3 reads TGCAGTGCTCACCCTAGCGGGGGCCCATCCTACGAGCAGTACTTC.

At least ten counts were recorded for this clonotype. The rearrangement links TRBV29-1 to TRBJ2-5; 7 bases agree with TRBD1. From germline, CDR1 is SQVTM and CDR2 ANQGSEA. V shed 6 bases, J shed 3 bases, and the junction held 10 bases outside the gene matches. This CDR3 has 14 amino acids. CDR3 in amino acids: CSVYYPGTEETQYF. The CDR3 DNA is TGCAGCGTGTACTACCCGGGGACAGAAGAGACCCAGTACTTC.

This clonotype was seen a few times. The chain joins TRBV6-1 to TRBJ2-3; 8 nucleotides line up with TRBD2. Germline values: CDR1 MNHNS, CDR2 SASEGT. V trimming: 6 bases; J trimming: 6 bases; junction bases outside the gene matches: 11. The CDR3 has 15 amino acids. As DNA, the CDR3 is TGTGCCAGCAGAGTAGCGGGGACGTCGCTGGATACGCAGTATTTT. Amino acid sequence: CASRVAGTSLDTQYF.

This chain joins TRBV27 and TRBJ1-1; no definite D call. This CDR3 spans 15 amino acids. CDR1 MNHEY and CDR2 SMNVEV come from the germline V gene (reference sequence). The V and J ends lost 0 bases and 0 bases respectively, with 8 bases between them. In DNA, the CDR3 is TGTGCCAGCAGTTTATCAGTTTTAATGAACACTGAAGCTTTCTTT. Translating gives CASSLSVLMNTEAFF.

The chain joins TRBV18 to TRBJ2-7; 7 nucleotides match TRBD1. V gave up 2 bases and J gave up 3 bases; unmatched junction bases: 10. In germline, CDR1 is KGHSH, CDR2 LQKENI. CDR3 size: 16 residues. CDR3 sequence reads: CASSPSGQVLDYEQYF. CDR3 nucleotide sequence: TGTGCCAGCTCACCAAGTGGACAGGTCCTAGACTACGAGCAGTACTTC.

The rearrangement links TRBV11-1 to TRBJ2-1; TRBD2 matches at 9 bases. Trimming removed 1 base from V and 7 bases from J; junction bases left unmatched: 5. Germline CDR1 and CDR2: SGHAT and FQDESV (reference sequence). There are 15 residues in the CDR3. CDR3 sequence (DNA): TGTGCCAGCAGCTTAGGTCGGACTAGCGTGAATGAGCAGTTCTTC. Residues: CASSLGRTSVNEQFF.

This clonotype is a singleton in its sample. V is TRBV10-2 and J is TRBJ2-7, with D perhaps matching TRBD1 (6 bases). CDR3 length: 13 residues. With 3 bases removed from V and 2 bases from J, the gap between germline ends came to 8 bases. The germline gives CDR1 WSHSY, CDR2 SAAADI. For the CDR3, the DNA is TGCGCCAGCAGTGACCACAGGGCCTACGAGCAGTACTTC. Its translation is CASSDHRAYEQYF.

The rearrangement joins TRBV5-1 to TRBJ2-1; D is unresolved. The CDR3 spans 13 residues. The germline gives CDR1 SGHRS, CDR2 YFSETQ. V lost 0 bases and J 9 bases, leaving 10 bases between the germline ends. Here the CDR3 DNA reads TGCGCCAGCAGCTTGGTTGGGGAAGGTGAGCAGTTCTTC. Protein product: CASSLVGEGEQFF.

This clonotype was picked up a small number of times. The chain carries TRBV24-1 and TRBJ2-1; 15 positions agree with TRBD2. V was pared by 3 bases and J by 7 bases, with 3 bases of the junction left unmatched. CDR3 length: 16 amino acids. Germline values: CDR1 KGHDR, CDR2 SFDVKD. The CDR3: CATSDQGLAGGNEQFF. CDR3 sequence (DNA): TGTGCCACCAGTGATCAAGGACTAGCGGGAGGGAATGAGCAGTTCTTC.

This clonotype was detected a few times. The V call is TRBV7-2, the J call TRBJ2-1; possibly TRBD1 for D (6 bases). The germline gives CDR1 SGHTA, CDR2 FQGNSA. With 3 bases removed from V and 6 bases from J, the gap between germline ends came to 15 bases. CDR3 length equals 15 residues. The CDR3 reads CASSFSGVSGNEQFF. The CDR3 DNA sequence: TGTGCCAGCAGCTTCTCAGGGGTATCTGGCAATGAGCAGTTCTTC. Drawing the rest from reference TRBV7-2 and TRBJ2-1, the complete variable domain is GAGVSQSPSNKVTEKGKDVELRCDPISGHTALYWYRQSLGQGLEFLIYFQGNSAPDKSGLPSDRFSAERTGGSVSTLTIQRTQQEDSAVYLCASSFSGVSGNEQFFGPGTRLTVL.

This rearrangement joins TRBV7-2 to TRBJ2-3; D gene uncertain. The CDR3 contains 13 residues. Germline V lookup: CDR1 SGHTA, CDR2 FQGNSA. The V end lost 1 base, the J end lost 6 bases, and 8 bases lay between the germline ends. CDR3 region: CASSLDQSDTQYF. CDR3 sequence (DNA): TGTGCCAGCAGCTTAGACCAATCGGATACGCAGTATTTT.

In its sample, this clonotype was seen a few times. CDR3 region: CASSQGAGTGNYEQFF. DNA of the CDR3: TGCGCCAGCAGCCAAGGGGCCGGGACAGGGAATTATGAGCAGTTCTTC. The genes are TRBV4-1 and TRBJ2-1; 9 positions match TRBD1. CDR1 is MGHRA and CDR2 is YSYEKL in the germline V gene. The length of the CDR3 is 16 residues. Trimming cost V 1 base and J 8 bases; bases outside gene matches: 9.

This clonotype was seen a few times. This chain joins TRBV11-2 and TRBJ2-1, with 8 nucleotides matching TRBD2. The CDR3 length is 18 residues. The germline gives CDR1 SGHAT, CDR2 FQNNGV. V shed 2 bases and J 7 bases; nucleotides not matched to a gene: 16. The CDR3 sequence is CASSLILGTRLSRNEQFF. Written as DNA, the CDR3 is TGTGCCAGCAGCTTAATCCTTGGGACTAGGTTGAGTAGGAATGAGCAGTTCTTC.

Only a few counts were recorded for this clonotype. The rearrangement links TRBV25-1 to TRBJ2-1, with D possibly being TRBD2 (5 bases). Germline V CDR1 and CDR2: MGHDK, SYGVNS. Trimming took 4 bases from V and 0 from J, leaving 13 bases between them. The CDR3 runs 16 residues. CDR3 sequence reads: CASSAIEGSSYNEQFF. Written as DNA, the CDR3 is TGTGCCAGCAGTGCGATCGAGGGTAGCTCCTACAATGAGCAGTTCTTC.

There are a few counts of this clonotype. The chain employs TRBV18 and TRBJ2-3, with TRBD1 matching 10 bases. This CDR3 is 16 amino acids long. Trimming removed 3 bases from V and 5 bases from J; junction bases left unmatched: 8. Germline loops: CDR1 KGHSH, CDR2 LQKENI. The DNA for the CDR3 is TGTGCCAGCTCACCGGACAGGGGGATAAGGGGAGATACGCAGTATTTT. It specifies CASSPDRGIRGDTQYF.

This chain uses TRBV10-3 with TRBJ2-7, with 7 bases that match TRBD1. V gave up 10 bases and J gave up 1 base; unmatched junction bases: 4. This CDR3 contains 12 residues. In germline, CDR1 is ENHRY, CDR2 SYGVKD. The CDR3: CATNRGSYEQYF. The CDR3 DNA reads as TGTGCCACAAACAGGGGTTCCTACGAGCAGTACTTC.

The chain uses TRBV7-6 and TRBJ2-1, with 7 bases that match TRBD2. Losses at the gene ends were 0 bases for V and 7 bases for J; bases not matched to a gene: 6. CDR1 and CDR2 from the germline V gene are SGHVS and FNYEAQ. The CDR3 runs to 15 residues. The CDR3 is CASSLAGGTLNEQFF. For the CDR3, the DNA is TGTGCCAGCAGCTTAGCCGGGGGGACTCTAAATGAGCAGTTCTTC.